This is a list of T cell receptor beta chains from one sample in a study of CD8+ T cells in alopecia areata. Data came from immunoSEQ multiplex PCR; TCRdb stores just in-frame clones and leaves some out. The data contain approximately 82,000 clones, roughly half of them singletons. Specimen: NKG2D-high CD8+ T cells sorted from blood. The receptors here all came from a human donor with alopecia areata. Both conserved end residues are trimmed from each CDR3. The order of the fields is D gene, J gene, V gene, CDR3 protein. The D gene is left open where the match is weak.

D gene: -
J gene: TRBJ2-7
V gene: TRBV2
CDR3 protein: ASSSGEQY

D gene: -
J gene: TRBJ2-7
V gene: TRBV29-1
CDR3 protein: SVEDRVYEQY

D gene: -
J gene: TRBJ2-7
V gene: TRBV29-1
CDR3 protein: SVGEAGLYEQY

D gene: -
J gene: TRBJ1-2
V gene: TRBV5-6
CDR3 protein: ASSSFGDVYGYT

D gene: -
J gene: TRBJ2-6
V gene: TRBV5-6
CDR3 protein: ASGDGTGANVLT

D gene: TRBD2
J gene: TRBJ2-2
V gene: TRBV29-1
CDR3 protein: SVYSGSGAGELF

D gene: TRBD2
J gene: TRBJ2-5
V gene: TRBV9
CDR3 protein: ASSVGGSEETQY

D gene: -
J gene: TRBJ2-1
V gene: TRBV5-1
CDR3 protein: ASSSYNEQF

D gene: -
J gene: TRBJ1-1
V gene: TRBV27
CDR3 protein: ASSLRPGPLGAF

D gene: -
J gene: TRBJ2-5
V gene: TRBV20-1
CDR3 protein: SAHRETQY

D gene: TRBD2
J gene: TRBJ2-7
V gene: TRBV27
CDR3 protein: ASSLALADAYEQY

D gene: -
J gene: TRBJ2-1
V gene: TRBV27
CDR3 protein: ASSLSLGGEEQF

D gene: TRBD1
J gene: TRBJ1-1
V gene: TRBV14
CDR3 protein: ASSLRTGANEDEAF

D gene: TRBD1
J gene: TRBJ1-2
V gene: TRBV23-1
CDR3 protein: ASSQAIRQGKGYT

D gene: -
J gene: TRBJ1-2
V gene: TRBV29-1
CDR3 protein: SAGGRVDGYT

D gene: -
J gene: TRBJ1-1
V gene: TRBV9
CDR3 protein: ASSVVDILVDEAF

D gene: TRBD2
J gene: TRBJ2-7
V gene: TRBV6-5
CDR3 protein: ASRIAGTYEQY

D gene: -
J gene: TRBJ2-7
V gene: TRBV30
CDR3 protein: AWTDSYEQY

D gene: -
J gene: TRBJ2-5
V gene: TRBV27
CDR3 protein: ASSLSWDNQETQY

D gene: -
J gene: TRBJ2-2
V gene: TRBV29-1
CDR3 protein: SVEATNTGELF

D gene: -
J gene: TRBJ2-1
V gene: TRBV29-1
CDR3 protein: SVEGRNEQF

D gene: TRBD2
J gene: TRBJ2-7
V gene: TRBV10-3
CDR3 protein: AISEGTSGTYEQY

D gene: -
J gene: TRBJ1-2
V gene: TRBV2
CDR3 protein: ASSETSYGYT

D gene: -
J gene: TRBJ2-7
V gene: TRBV29-1
CDR3 protein: SVVSESSYEQY

D gene: -
J gene: TRBJ2-7
V gene: TRBV5-6
CDR3 protein: ASSLGAYEQY

D gene: TRBD2
J gene: TRBJ2-1
V gene: TRBV30
CDR3 protein: AWRSSGRESNEQF

D gene: -
J gene: TRBJ2-5
V gene: TRBV28
CDR3 protein: ASSFFGRCY

D gene: -
J gene: TRBJ2-7
V gene: TRBV5-6
CDR3 protein: ASKLQGRYEQY

D gene: TRBD2
J gene: TRBJ2-3
V gene: TRBV30
CDR3 protein: AWGIAGVTDTQY

D gene: -
J gene: TRBJ2-1
V gene: TRBV7-9
CDR3 protein: ASSLANNEQF

D gene: TRBD1
J gene: TRBJ2-7
V gene: TRBV28
CDR3 protein: ATETGTGTEQY

D gene: TRBD1
J gene: TRBJ2-1
V gene: TRBV5-1
CDR3 protein: AERTGANEQF

D gene: -
J gene: TRBJ2-3
V gene: TRBV5-6
CDR3 protein: ATSPGADTQY

D gene: TRBD1
J gene: TRBJ2-1
V gene: TRBV29-1
CDR3 protein: SGRQGLNNEQF

D gene: -
J gene: TRBJ2-2
V gene: TRBV11-2
CDR3 protein: ASSLYTNTGELF

D gene: -
J gene: TRBJ1-4
V gene: TRBV29-1
CDR3 protein: SVEEMRSTNEKLF

D gene: -
J gene: TRBJ2-2
V gene: TRBV11-2
CDR3 protein: ASSSNTGELF

D gene: -
J gene: TRBJ2-5
V gene: TRBV11-2
CDR3 protein: ASSLWNEETQY

D gene: TRBD1
J gene: TRBJ2-7
V gene: TRBV14
CDR3 protein: ASSPWDRAIYEQY

D gene: -
J gene: TRBJ2-7
V gene: TRBV19
CDR3 protein: ASSSPLSGLGEQY

D gene: -
J gene: TRBJ1-1
V gene: TRBV30
CDR3 protein: AWSQGTGEAF

D gene: -
J gene: TRBJ1-2
V gene: TRBV20-1
CDR3 protein: SAQFGYT

D gene: -
J gene: TRBJ2-1
V gene: TRBV18
CDR3 protein: ASSPADNEQF

D gene: TRBD2
J gene: TRBJ2-5
V gene: TRBV5-1
CDR3 protein: ASSYSGGAQETQY

D gene: -
J gene: TRBJ2-3
V gene: TRBV27
CDR3 protein: AVTDRTRDTQY

D gene: -
J gene: TRBJ2-7
V gene: TRBV29-1
CDR3 protein: SVQGGNAGEQY

D gene: -
J gene: TRBJ1-5
V gene: TRBV4-1
CDR3 protein: ASSLDSQYQPQH

D gene: -
J gene: TRBJ2-7
V gene: TRBV29-1
CDR3 protein: SVEWVHSYEQY

D gene: -
J gene: TRBJ1-5
V gene: TRBV30
CDR3 protein: AWSGGTYEGAGQPQH